This TCR beta chain is drawn from a study of CD8 T cells in Susac syndrome. About 0.5 to 1 ug RNA was reverse transcribed with random hexamers. TCRdb re-analysed the immunoSEQ multiplex PCR reads in MiXCR, keeping a single row per CDR3 protein. The profile covers about 250,000 distinct CDR3 sequences, with 93% appearing a single time and approximately 0.07% taken by the ten largest. Concerning this clonotype itself: What it binds is unknown.

Sequencing of TCR beta drew on CD8+ and CD4+ T cells from blood. Relapsing-remitting disease, either stable or active, was present in the treatment-naive patients who were the multiple sclerosis controls. V lost 7 bases and J 8 bases, leaving 18 bases between the germline ends. Per the germline V gene, CDR1 is SGHRS and CDR2 is YFSETQ. The length of the CDR3 is 13 residues. Findings and caveats of the study: That the number of individuals in its TCR sequencing and HLA analysis was relatively small was acknowledged by the study.

The chain carries TRBV5-1 and TRBJ1-2, with D uncertain. The sequenced material came from CD4+ T cells from PBMCs. The receptor was isolated from a human donor with multiple sclerosis. CDR3 amino acids: CASLDEQARGYTF. The CDR3 DNA follows: TGCGCCAGCCTCGACGAGCAAGCCCGGGGCTACACCTTC.